The 14 T cell receptor beta chains below were found in one sample sequenced in a study of blood T cell repertoires in COVID-19. The data were produced by immunoSEQ multiplex PCR, yet TCRdb's version contains in-frame clones alone and is incomplete. This table has roughly 160,000 clones, 70% to 90% appearing once. Sequenced: peripheral blood. These receptors originate from a man in his fifties or sixties who had recovered from COVID-19.

This sequence joins TRBV6-5 and TRBJ2-5; TRBD2 aligns across 12 bases. Germline assignment: CDR1 MNHEY and CDR2 SVGAGI. Trimming took 4 bases from V and 3 from J; bases not matched to a gene: 6. The CDR3 contains 16 residues. CDR3: CASSSTSGGRKETQYF. In DNA, the CDR3 is TGTGCCAGCAGTTCAACTAGCGGGGGGCGAAAAGAGACCCAGTACTTC.

This clone was seen a single time. The chain has TRBV6-5 and TRBJ2-5; possibly TRBD2 for D (6 bases). V was trimmed by 4 bases and J by 5 bases, leaving 8 bases between them. Germline CDR1 MNHEY, CDR2 SVGAGI. This CDR3 has 12 amino acids. The CDR3 loop is CASSWDSETQYF. The CDR3 bases are TGTGCCAGCAGTTGGGACTCCGAGACCCAGTACTTC.

V is TRBV2 and J is TRBJ2-1, with a possible D match to TRBD1 (5 bases). V lost 5 bases to trimming and J lost 7 bases, with 18 bases between them. Germline CDR1 SNHLY, CDR2 FYNNEI. The CDR3 totals 15 residues. CDR3 loop: CASSLGRGYGNEQFF. The DNA for the CDR3 is TGTGCCAGCAGTTTGGGGCGTGGGTATGGGAATGAGCAGTTCTTC.

The rearrangement links TRBV6-5 to TRBJ2-2; no clear D. CDR1 is MNHEY, CDR2 SVGAGI, per germline. The V gene lost 3 bases and the J gene lost 6 bases, with 14 bases spanning the gap. The length of the CDR3 is 15 residues. CDR3: CASSYRFSSAGELFF. The CDR3 nucleotides read TGTGCCAGCAGTTATAGGTTCTCTAGTGCCGGGGAGCTGTTTTTT.

The CDR3 here is CSVDWAGETGKGNTEAFF. CDR3 nucleotide sequence: TGCAGCGTTGATTGGGCGGGTGAGACAGGGAAGGGGAACACTGAAGCTTTCTTT. This sequence joins TRBV29-1 and TRBJ1-1, with 7 bases identical to TRBD1. Trimming cost V 3 bases and J 1 base; bases outside gene matches: 17. The germline V gene has CDR1 SQVTM and CDR2 ANQGSEA. The length of the CDR3 is 18 residues.

The V and J genes are TRBV29-1 and TRBJ2-5; 15 nucleotides line up with TRBD2. V shed 6 bases, J shed 2 bases, and the junction held 7 bases outside the gene matches. Germline lookup yields CDR1 SQVTM and CDR2 ANQGSEA. This CDR3 comprises 16 residues. The CDR3 coding sequence is TGCAGCGTCGGGACTAGCGGGAGGTCTGGGCAAGAGACCCAGTACTTC. Protein product: CSVGTSGRSGQETQYF.

The chain uses TRBV6-6 and TRBJ1-4; maybe TRBD1 (5 bases). The CDR3 is 13 amino acids. Trimming left V 2 bases short and J 8 bases short, with 9 bases between. Germline loops: CDR1 MNHNY, CDR2 SVGAGI (reference sequence). The CDR3 sequence: CASSYRGGEKLFF. The DNA for the CDR3 is TGTGCCAGCAGTTACAGGGGAGGGGAAAAACTGTTTTTT.

The chain couples TRBV15 to TRBJ2-3, with D perhaps matching TRBD1 (5 bases). CDR3 length: 15 residues. Trimming shortened V by 1 base and J by 4 bases, and 12 bases separated the two germline ends. Germline V gene data show CDR1 as LNHNV and CDR2 as YYDKDF (reference sequence). In DNA form, the CDR3 reads TGTGCCACCAGCAGAGCACAGGAAGGTCCAGATACGCAGTATTTT. Its translation: CATSRAQEGPDTQYF.

This chain links TRBV27 with TRBJ1-2, with D perhaps matching TRBD1 (5 bases). The CDR3 has 14 residues. CDR1 and CDR2 (germline): MNHEY, SMNVEV (reference sequence). V was shortened by 2 bases and J by 4 bases, with 11 bases between the two germline ends. This chain's CDR3 is CASSLQGEPYGYTF. The DNA for the CDR3 is TGTGCCAGCAGTTTACAAGGGGAACCCTATGGCTACACCTTC.

This clone showed up just once. The chain carries TRBV10-1 and TRBJ2-1, with D possibly matching TRBD2 (7 bases). Germline lookup yields CDR1 WNHNN and CDR2 SYGVQD (reference sequence). Trimming took 3 bases from V and 3 from J, leaving 15 bases between them. The CDR3 sequence is 16 residues long. Here the CDR3 DNA reads TGCGCCAGCAGTGACTTGGCGGGGGCGGGCTACAATGAGCAGTTCTTC. Encoded protein: CASSDLAGAGYNEQFF.

The J gene is TRBJ2-7, the V gene TRBV29-1; D perhaps matches TRBD1 (6 bases). This CDR3 is 12 amino acids long. The ends were cut back, 4 bases at V and 2 bases at J, with 9 bases in the middle. Germline CDR1 SQVTM, CDR2 ANQGSEA. This CDR3 reads CSVGDTTYEQYF. Written as DNA, the CDR3 is TGCAGCGTTGGGGACACCACCTACGAGCAGTACTTC.

This clone was seen just once. The chain is built from TRBV18 and TRBJ1-1, with a possible D match to TRBD1 (6 bases). Germline V gene sequence: CDR1 KGHSH, CDR2 LQKENI. CDR3 length: 14 residues. Deletions cut 4 bases from V and 0 bases from J, with 9 bases between. In nucleotides, the CDR3 is TGTGCCAGCTCACGGGACACCTTGAACACTGAAGCTTTCTTT. It translates to CASSRDTLNTEAFF.

In DNA form, the CDR3 reads TGTGCCAGCAGTCCCCTGCCCGGGACAGGGTATAATCAGCCCCAGCATTTT. This sequence encodes CASSPLPGTGYNQPQHF. This chain links TRBV28 with TRBJ1-5, with TRBD1 matching over 9 bases. The CDR3 sequence is 17 residues long. Germline trimming cut 5 bases from V and 4 bases from J; bases unmatched to any gene: 12. CDR1 and CDR2 from the germline V gene are MDHEN and SYDVKM.

This clone has more than one count but fewer than ten. The chain has TRBV5-1 and TRBJ2-5; D is undetermined. V lost 1 base, J lost 2 bases, and 9 bases lay in between. Germline V gives CDR1 SGHRS, CDR2 YFSETQ. The CDR3 is made up of 14 amino acids. The CDR3 region is CASSLSVPQETQYF. CDR3 DNA sequence: TGCGCCAGCAGCTTGTCGGTACCTCAAGAGACCCAGTACTTC.